This T cell receptor beta chain was identified in a study of shared clonotypes between healthy human individuals. V lost 2 bases, J lost 4 bases, and 7 bases lay in between. This CDR3 comprises 13 residues. Germline V lookup: CDR1 SGDLS, CDR2 YYNGEE. For this clone: Other nucleotide sequences from this sample produce the same CDR3.

Generated by immunoSEQ multiplex PCR, the TCRdb table keeps only in-frame clones and is missing some. The data show approximately 1,500,000 clones, with roughly 96% seen just once and roughly 1.1% held by the top ten. The sample consisted of naive CD4+ T cells sorted from blood. Subset specified: CD45RA+ positively selected. The chain joins TRBV9 to TRBJ2-1; D is uncertain. The source is a young man in good health. CDR3 DNA: TGTGCCAGCAGCGTTGGAGCTTACAATGAGCAGTTCTTC. Residues: CASSVGAYNEQFF.